The clone carrying this T cell receptor (beta chain) was detected once. The antigen is unknown. Libraries were prepared by immunoSEQ multiplex PCR; TCRdb keeps only in-frame clonotypes and omits some of them. The sample carries hundreds of thousands of clones, just over 90% recorded once. The sample belongs to a study of Ad26.COV2.S vaccination and SARS-CoV-2 variants. Findings and limits, study-wide: While placebo recipients had lower spike-specific TCR breadth, vaccine recipients had more. Total T cell responses were possibly underestimated by TCR breadth and depth analyses. Post-vaccination spike-specific CD8+ and CD4+ T cell responses reportedly had substantial breadth.

This sequence was found in a human donor who had recovered from COVID-19. The sequenced sample was peripheral blood, obtained after recovery from COVID-19.

The CDR3 is CASGPTQGDPYGYTF. CDR3 nucleotides: TGTGCTAGTGGCCCAACACAGGGAGACCCCTATGGCTACACCTTC. This chain uses TRBV12-5 with TRBJ1-2; D possibly corresponds to TRBD1 (6 bases). The germline V gene encodes CDR1 LGHNT and CDR2 FRNRAP. This CDR3 comprises 15 residues. The V end was cut by 6 bases, the J end by 4 bases, with 18 bases between.